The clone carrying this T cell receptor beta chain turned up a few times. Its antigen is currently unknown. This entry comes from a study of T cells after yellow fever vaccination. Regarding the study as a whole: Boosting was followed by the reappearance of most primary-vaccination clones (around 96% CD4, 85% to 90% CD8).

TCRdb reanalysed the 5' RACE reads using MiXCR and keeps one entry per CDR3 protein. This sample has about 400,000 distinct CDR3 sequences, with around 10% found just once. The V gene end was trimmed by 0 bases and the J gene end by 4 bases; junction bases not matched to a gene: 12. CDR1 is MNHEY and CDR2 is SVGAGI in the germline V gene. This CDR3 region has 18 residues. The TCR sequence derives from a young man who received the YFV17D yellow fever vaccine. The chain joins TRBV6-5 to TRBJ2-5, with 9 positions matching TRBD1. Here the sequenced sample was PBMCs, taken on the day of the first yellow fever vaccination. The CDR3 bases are TGTGCCAGCAGTTACTCGAAGGGCACAGGGGGCCGGCGAGAGACCCAGTACTTC. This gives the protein CASSYSKGTGGRRETQYF.